Shown below are 13 T cell receptor beta chains from a single sample sequenced in a study of T-cell memory formation after mild COVID-19. Using its own MiXCR run on the 5' RACE reads, TCRdb lists one record per CDR3 protein. The table includes over 350,000 distinct CDR3 sequences, roughly 15% detected once. Sequenced input: PBMCs or a T cell subset sorted from them (not recorded which). All receptors come from a man younger than 35 who had mild COVID-19 (a few samples of this study predate the infection). Cell type and time point are not known.

This clonotype has a handful of counts. This chain links TRBV7-2 with TRBJ2-1; 8 bases match TRBD2. Trimming cost V 6 bases and J 10 bases; bases outside gene matches: 11. Germline CDR1 reads SGHTA; CDR2 reads FQGNSA. This CDR3 spans 14 amino acids. DNA for the CDR3: TGTGCCAGCAGGGGAAGCGGGGGAGGGCGGGAGCAGTTCTTC. Encoded protein: CASRGSGGGREQFF.

This clonotype was counted many times. CDR3 loop: CASSESGGTDTQYF. The CDR3 nucleotides are TGTGCCAGCAGCGAATCGGGGGGCACAGATACGCAGTATTTT. V usage is TRBV7-2 and J usage is TRBJ2-3, with D possibly TRBD2 on 6 matching bases. Trimming pared 5 bases from V and 1 base from J, leaving 10 bases between. The CDR3 extends over 14 amino acids. Germline CDR1 is SGHTA and CDR2 is FQGNSA.

This clonotype has just a few counts. The chain recombines TRBV2 with TRBJ2-7; D not certain. The CDR3 spans 13 residues. Trimming removed 2 bases from V and 5 bases from J, with 10 bases in between. The germline gives CDR1 SNHLY, CDR2 FYNNEI. CDR3 region: CASSEKRTHEQYV. The CDR3 DNA follows: TGTGCCAGCAGTGAAAAGAGGACGCACGAGCAGTACGTC.

This chain links TRBV4-1 with TRBJ2-1; 11 nucleotides match TRBD2. The CDR3 has 16 residues. The V gene's germline CDR1 is MGHRA and CDR2 YSYEKL. J gave up 10 bases and V 3 bases, and 11 bases lay outside the gene matches. The CDR3 loop reads CASSHRPSGGPLEQFF. The CDR3 DNA follows: TGCGCCAGCAGCCACCGTCCTAGCGGGGGGCCCTTGGAGCAGTTCTTC.

The chain is built from TRBV6-1 and TRBJ1-5; no reliable D call. The CDR3 is 10 amino acids. Germline V lookup: CDR1 MNHNS, CDR2 SASEGT. Trimming pared 8 bases from V and 5 bases from J, leaving 4 bases between. CDR3 protein: CASGDQPQHF. Written as DNA, the CDR3 is TGTGCCAGCGGGGATCAGCCCCAGCATTTT.

As regards this clonotype: One end of the junction does not line up with germline, which may come from a read error. The CDR3 is CAGSSPGSSGANVLTF. The CDR3 DNA reads TGTGCCGGCAGTTCCCCAGGCAGCTCTGGGGCCAACGTCCTGACTTTC. The chain carries TRBV28 and TRBJ2-6, with D uncertain. The CDR3 is made up of 16 amino acids. Per germline, CDR1 MDHEN and CDR2 SYDVKM.

This clonotype was seen more than once but under ten times. CDR3 residues: CAISVTGFHTEAFF. The CDR3 DNA reads as TGTGCCATCAGTGTTACAGGGTTTCACACTGAAGCTTTCTTT. The chain carries TRBV10-3 and TRBJ1-1, with TRBD1 as a possible D gene (6 bases). The CDR3 is 14 residues long. The V end lost 4 bases, the J end lost 3 bases, and 12 bases lay between the germline ends. Germline V gives CDR1 ENHRY, CDR2 SYGVKD.

The rearrangement links TRBV9 to TRBJ1-2; D is undetermined. The CDR3 is made up of 11 amino acids. V lost 6 bases and J 6 bases, leaving 9 bases between the germline ends. Per germline, CDR1 SGDLS and CDR2 YYNGEE. CDR3 sequence reads: CASTPADGYTF. CDR3 nucleotides: TGTGCCAGCACCCCGGCTGATGGCTACACCTTC.

The sample holds many counts of this clonotype. The rearrangement joins TRBV4-2 to TRBJ1-5, with TRBD1 identical over 11 bases. V was pared by 3 bases and J by 8 bases, with 12 bases of the junction left unmatched. Germline V lookup: CDR1 LGHNA, CDR2 YNFKEQ. The CDR3 consists of 17 residues. CDR3 residues: CASSQNPGTGGDEPQHF. The DNA of the CDR3 is TGTGCCAGCAGCCAGAACCCCGGGACAGGGGGAGACGAGCCCCAGCATTTT.

With regard to this clonotype: A junction boundary mismatches the germline segment, possibly from a read error. The chain carries TRBV4-2 and TRBJ2-4; tentatively, D is TRBD1 (5 bases). This CDR3 contains 18 residues. From germline, CDR1 is LGHNA and CDR2 YNFKEQ. CDR3 region: CASSEEAQDTQAKNIQYF. The CDR3 bases are TGTGCCAGCAGCGAAGAGGCCCAGGACACTCAAGCCAAAAACATTCAGTACTTC.

This clonotype turned up a few times. The CDR3 DNA reads TGTGCCAGCAGCTCCCCCCTCGGGACCCGGGCTTTCTTT. Translated, it gives CASSSPLGTRAFF. The chain recombines TRBV7-9 with TRBJ1-1; TRBD1 is a possible D gene (5 bases). Germline CDR1 and CDR2: SEHNR and FQNEAQ (reference sequence). Between the trimmed V and J ends, which lost 4 bases and 11 bases, there was a span of 17 bases. This CDR3 contains 13 residues. The entire variable domain, with the rest obtained from reference TRBV7-9 and TRBJ1-1, is as follows: DTGVSQNPRHKITKRGQNVTFRCDPISEHNRLYWYRQTLGQGPEFLTYFQNEAQLEKSRLLSDRFSAERPKGSFSTLEIQRTEQGDSAMYLCASSSPLGTRAFFGQGTRLTVV.

This rearrangement joins TRBV6-1 to TRBJ2-3, with D possibly called TRBD1 or TRBD2 (5 bases each). The CDR3 contains 15 residues. Looked up from germline, CDR1 is MNHNS and CDR2 is SASEGT. V was trimmed by 1 base and J by 2 bases, leaving 10 bases between them. The CDR3 spells CASSEVRGLTDTQYF. CDR3 DNA: TGTGCCAGCAGTGAAGTTCGGGGCCTCACAGATACGCAGTATTTT.

V usage is TRBV30 and J usage is TRBJ2-3; D possibly corresponds to TRBD2 (6 bases). The CDR3 spans 13 residues. CDR1 is GTSNPN, CDR2 SVGIG, per germline (reference sequence). V shed 2 bases and J shed 11 bases, with 17 bases lying between them. The CDR3: CAWSPGTSGGQYF. The CDR3 DNA reads as TGTGCCTGGAGTCCCGGGACTTCCGGGGGGCAGTATTTT.